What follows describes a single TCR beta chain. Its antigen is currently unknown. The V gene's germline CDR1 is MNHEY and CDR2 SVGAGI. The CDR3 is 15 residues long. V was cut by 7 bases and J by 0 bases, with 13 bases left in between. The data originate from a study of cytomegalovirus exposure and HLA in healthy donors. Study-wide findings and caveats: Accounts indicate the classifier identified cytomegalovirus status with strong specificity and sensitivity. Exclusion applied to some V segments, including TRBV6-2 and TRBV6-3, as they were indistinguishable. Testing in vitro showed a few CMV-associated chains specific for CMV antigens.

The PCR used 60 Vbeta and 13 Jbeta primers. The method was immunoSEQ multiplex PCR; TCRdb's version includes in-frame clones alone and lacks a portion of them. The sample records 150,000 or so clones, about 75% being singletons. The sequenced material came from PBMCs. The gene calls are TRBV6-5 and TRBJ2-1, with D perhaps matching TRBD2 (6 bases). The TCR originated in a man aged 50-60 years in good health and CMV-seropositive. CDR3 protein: CASTNRGSSYNEQFF. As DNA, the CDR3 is TGTGCCAGCACCAACCGGGGGAGCTCCTACAATGAGCAGTTCTTC.